This TCR beta chain was recorded in a study of blood T cell repertoires in COVID-19. Germline loops: CDR1 GTSNPN, CDR2 SVGIG (reference sequence). V lost 2 bases and J lost 2, with 9 bases in between. The CDR3 has 13 residues. Original analysis: Reference gene primer amplification yielded estimated nucleated cell counts. The assay was immunoSEQ multiplex PCR, and TCRdb's table has in-frame clones only and misses some. V, J and clone size were drawn from that table, and D and trimming were deduced from the DNA. The sample lists about 330,000 clones, approximately 84% occurring once. Sequenced input: PBMCs or T cells enriched from blood (not recorded which). The receptor comes from a woman aged 18-29 years who had recovered from COVID-19. This chain links TRBV30 with TRBJ1-2; no reliable D call. The CDR3 here is CAWSNGQNYGYTF. DNA for the CDR3: TGTGCCTGGAGTAATGGGCAGAACTATGGCTACACCTTC.